This is a list of T cell receptor beta chains from one sample in a study of cytomegalovirus exposure and HLA in healthy donors. Sequenced by immunoSEQ multiplex PCR; TCRdb stores in-frame clones only, minus some. The sample has 150,000 to 200,000 clones, around 88% seen once. Sequenced material: PBMCs. The receptors originated from a man between 40 and 49 years old in good health and CMV-seropositive. CDR3s include the opening cysteine and the closing phenylalanine or tryptophan. The order of the fields is clone size, D gene, J gene, V gene, CDR3 protein, CDR3 DNA. The D gene is left open where the match is weak. Part of the rows lack a size; the others show once, few, many or a class for expanded clones.

. . TRBJ2-3 TRBV27 CASSPRSGHTDTQYF TGTGCCAGCAGCCCCCGGAGCGGGCACACAGATACGCAGTATTTT
. TRBD2 TRBJ2-3 TRBV5-1 CASSLGGLAGGSVDTQYF TGCGCCAGCAGCTTGGGCGGACTAGCGGGAGGGTCGGTGGATACGCAGTATTTT
once . TRBJ2-7 TRBV19 CASRGFGQSYEQYF TGTGCCAGTAGGGGATTTGGACAGTCCTACGAGCAGTACTTC
. TRBD1 TRBJ2-5 TRBV19 CASSRDRGIETQYF TGTGCCAGTAGTAGGGACAGGGGGATCGAGACCCAGTACTTC
. TRBD1 TRBJ1-6 TRBV11-2 CASKPGQINSPLHF TGTGCCAGCAAACCGGGACAGATTAATTCACCCCTCCACTTT
once TRBD1 TRBJ1-1 TRBV19 CASSIIIRDRGFMNTEAFF TGTGCCAGTAGTATCATCATCCGGGACAGGGGATTCATGAACACTGAAGCTTTCTTT
few . TRBJ1-5 TRBV6-5 CASSSPEAAINQPQHF TGTGCCAGCAGTTCTCCTGAGGCAGCCATCAATCAGCCCCAGCATTTT
. . TRBJ2-2 TRBV7-9 CASSLEGAGELFF TGTGCCAGCAGCTTAGAGGGGGCCGGGGAGCTGTTTTTT
. TRBD2 TRBJ2-1 TRBV19 CASSRPQPGGPGEQFF TGTGCCAGTAGTCGTCCCCAACCGGGAGGGCCCGGTGAGCAGTTCTTC
. TRBD1 TRBJ2-5 TRBV29-1 CSVPDRVSETQYF TGCAGCGTCCCCGACAGGGTTTCGGAGACCCAGTACTTC
. . TRBJ1-2 TRBV27 CASSLSNRVGVDGYTF TGTGCCAGCAGTTTAAGTAACAGGGTAGGAGTCGATGGCTACACCTTC
once TRBD2 TRBJ2-4 TRBV13 CANSLTSGRAKNSQYF TGTGCCAACAGCTTGACTAGCGGGAGGGCCAAAAACAGTCAGTACTTC
. TRBD2 TRBJ2-1 TRBV6-5 CASSRTSGYNEQFF TGTGCCAGCAGTCGGACTAGCGGATACAATGAGCAGTTCTTC
. . TRBJ1-4 TRBV7-9 CASSSLTGGRLEKLFF TGTGCCAGCAGCTCACTCACAGGCGGGAGGCTAGAAAAACTGTTTTTT
few TRBD1 TRBJ1-3 TRBV4-3 CASSPGGTVSGNTIYF TGCGCCAGCAGCCCGGGCGGGACAGTGTCTGGAAACACCATATATTTT
. TRBD1 TRBJ1-2 TRBV28 CASRYRGRDFLGYGYTF TGTGCCAGCAGATATAGGGGGCGCGATTTCCTAGGCTATGGCTACACCTTC
. . TRBJ1-5 TRBV7-2 CASSIKGQGYQPQHF TGTGCCAGCAGCATAAAGGGGCAGGGGTATCAGCCCCAGCATTTT
. . TRBJ2-5 TRBV7-2 CASSLSMAEETQYF TGTGCCAGCAGCTTATCCATGGCAGAAGAGACCCAGTACTTC
once . TRBJ1-1 TRBV19 CATRARPTMNTEAFF TGTGCCACCCGGGCCAGGCCGACTATGAACACTGAAGCTTTCTTT
. TRBD2 TRBJ2-1 TRBV29-1 CSVDIWTSNSNEQFF TGCAGCGTTGACATTTGGACTAGCAACTCCAATGAGCAGTTCTTC
. . TRBJ2-7 TRBV7-2 CASSRKATFEAYEQYF TGTGCCAGCAGCAGGAAGGCGACCTTCGAGGCCTACGAGCAGTACTTC
. TRBD2 TRBJ2-1 TRBV7-2 CASRLRTSGAYNEQFF TGTGCCAGCAGACTAAGGACTAGCGGAGCCTACAATGAGCAGTTCTTC
. . TRBJ1-5 TRBV27 CASSLNRAENQPQHF TGTGCCAGCAGTTTGAACAGGGCGGAGAATCAGCCCCAGCATTTT
. TRBD2 TRBJ2-1 TRBV19 CASSATSGKRSHEQFF TGTGCCAGTAGTGCGACTAGCGGGAAAAGGAGCCATGAGCAGTTCTTC
. . TRBJ1-1 TRBV6-6 CASSYGALGTEAFF TGTGCCAGCAGTTACGGGGCTTTGGGGACTGAAGCTTTCTTT
. . TRBJ1-1 TRBV5-1 CASSLAGGNTEAFF TGCGCCAGCAGCTTGGCGGGGGGAAACACTGAAGCTTTCTTT
. . TRBJ2-7 TRBV7-9 CASSPSEGEQYF TGTGCCAGCAGCCCTAGTGAGGGGGAACAGTACTTC
few TRBD2 TRBJ2-5 TRBV7-3 CASSSGLAGGWETQYF TGTGCCAGCAGCTCGGGACTAGCGGGAGGATGGGAGACCCAGTACTTC
. . TRBJ1-2 TRBV28 CASSLGFYGYTF TGTGCCAGCAGTTTAGGCTTCTATGGCTACACCTTC
. TRBD1 TRBJ2-2 TRBV9 CASSGLPGQPNGELFF TGTGCCAGCAGTGGTTTACCGGGACAGCCAAACGGGGAGCTGTTTTTT
. TRBD1 TRBJ2-4 TRBV7-9 CASSERGDSPSKNIQYF TGTGCCAGCAGCGAGAGAGGGGACAGTCCTTCCAAAAACATTCAGTACTTC
once TRBD2 TRBJ2-3 TRBV7-6 CASSWLAASTDTQYF TGTGCCAGCAGCTGGCTAGCGGCTAGCACAGATACGCAGTATTTT
. . TRBJ2-3 TRBV2 CASGHPDTQYF TGTGCCAGCGGACACCCAGATACGCAGTATTTT
. . TRBJ1-2 TRBV9 CASSAFDRDGYTF TGTGCCAGCAGCGCATTCGACAGAGATGGCTACACCTTC
. . TRBJ2-3 TRBV5-8 CASGLLGAGEDTQYF TGTGCCAGCGGCCTCCTGGGGGCGGGAGAAGATACGCAGTATTTT
. TRBD1 TRBJ2-7 TRBV11-2 CASSLVRGQGNEQYF TGTGCCAGCAGCTTAGTTAGGGGACAGGGGAACGAGCAGTACTTC
. TRBD2 TRBJ2-5 TRBV9 CASSVGLAEQEAQYF TGTGCCAGCAGCGTAGGACTAGCGGAACAAGAGGCCCAGTACTTC
few TRBD1 TRBJ1-1 TRBV11-2 CASSLTGEQGTEAFF TGTGCCAGCAGCTTAACAGGGGAGCAGGGGACTGAAGCTTTCTTT
. . TRBJ2-3 TRBV7-2 CASSPSADTQYF TGTGCCAGCAGCCCATCAGCAGATACGCAGTATTTT
few . TRBJ2-7 TRBV6-5 CASSYSNRFSYEQYF TGTGCCAGCAGTTACTCGAACAGGTTCTCCTACGAGCAGTACTTC
. . TRBJ2-7 TRBV7-2 CASSSGHRYEQYF TGTGCCAGCAGCTCGGGACATAGGTACGAGCAGTACTTC
. . TRBJ2-5 TRBV21-1 CASSSLGRQETQYF TGTGCCAGCAGCTCCCTCGGTAGACAAGAGACCCAGTACTTC
. TRBD1 TRBJ2-7 TRBV7-4 CASSLRDRGRIKQYF TGTGCCAGCAGCTTAAGGGACAGGGGGCGAATCAAGCAGTACTTC
. . TRBJ2-2 TRBV4-1 CASSQESTGELFF TGCGCCAGCAGCCAAGAGTCGACCGGGGAGCTGTTTTTT
few . TRBJ2-1 TRBV30 CAWSGSSYNEQFF TGTGCCTGGAGCGGGAGCTCCTACAATGAGCAGTTCTTC
. . TRBJ1-1 TRBV7-9 CASRDSNTEAFF TGTGCCAGCAGGGACAGCAACACTGAAGCTTTCTTT
. . TRBJ2-2 TRBV7-6 CASSPGVNTGELFF TGTGCCAGCAGCCCCGGGGTGAACACCGGGGAGCTGTTTTTT
. . TRBJ1-1 TRBV6-5 CASSSAGLTEAFF TGTGCCAGCAGTTCGGCGGGACTCACTGAAGCTTTCTTT
once . TRBJ1-2 TRBV5-1 CASSPLDSRGGYTF TGCGCCAGCAGCCCTTTGGACAGTCGCGGTGGCTACACCTTC
. . TRBJ2-1 TRBV29-1 CSGLGSLSSYNEQFF TGCAGCGGACTCGGGTCCCTAAGCTCCTACAATGAGCAGTTCTTC
. TRBD1 TRBJ2-7 TRBV7-2 CASSNFGTGYYEQYF TGTGCCAGCAGCAATTTTGGGACAGGGTACTACGAGCAGTACTTC
once TRBD1 TRBJ1-4 TRBV6-1 CASSDPPGQRNEKLFF TGTGCCAGCAGTGATCCGCCGGGACAGAGAAATGAAAAACTGTTTTTT
. . TRBJ1-4 TRBV5-1 CARDTTTNEKLFF TGCGCCAGGGACACAACAACTAATGAAAAACTGTTTTTT